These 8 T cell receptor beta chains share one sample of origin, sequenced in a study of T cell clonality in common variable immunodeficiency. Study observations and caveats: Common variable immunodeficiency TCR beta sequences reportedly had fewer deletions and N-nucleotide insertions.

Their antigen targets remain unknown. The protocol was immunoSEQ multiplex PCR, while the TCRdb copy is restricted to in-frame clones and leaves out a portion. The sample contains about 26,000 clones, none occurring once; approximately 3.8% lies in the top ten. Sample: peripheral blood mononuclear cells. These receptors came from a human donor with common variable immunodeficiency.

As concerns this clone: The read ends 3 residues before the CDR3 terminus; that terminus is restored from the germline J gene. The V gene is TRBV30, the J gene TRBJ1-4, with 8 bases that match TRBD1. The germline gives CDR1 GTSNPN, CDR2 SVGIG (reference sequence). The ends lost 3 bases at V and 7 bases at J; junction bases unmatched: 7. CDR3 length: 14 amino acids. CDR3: CAWSRTGSGEKLFF. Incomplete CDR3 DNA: TGTGCCTGGAGCCGGACAGGGTCGGGTGAAAAA.

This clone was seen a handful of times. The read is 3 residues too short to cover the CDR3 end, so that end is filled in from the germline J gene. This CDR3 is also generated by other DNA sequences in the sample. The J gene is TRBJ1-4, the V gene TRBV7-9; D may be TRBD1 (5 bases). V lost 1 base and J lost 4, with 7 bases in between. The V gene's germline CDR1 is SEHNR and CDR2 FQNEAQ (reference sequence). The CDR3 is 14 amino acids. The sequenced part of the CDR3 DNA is TGTGCCAGCAGCTTAGGGCAGGGTAATGAAAAA. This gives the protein CASSLGQGNEK. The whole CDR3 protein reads CASSLGQGNEKLFF.

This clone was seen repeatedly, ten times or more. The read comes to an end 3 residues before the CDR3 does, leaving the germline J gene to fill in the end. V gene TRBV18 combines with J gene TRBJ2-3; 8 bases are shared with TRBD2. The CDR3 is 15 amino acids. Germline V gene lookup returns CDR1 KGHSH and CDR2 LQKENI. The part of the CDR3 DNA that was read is TGTGCCAGCTCCGCGAGTGGGACTAGGTTCCCTCCG. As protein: CASSASGTRFPP. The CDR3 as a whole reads CASSASGTRFPPQYF.

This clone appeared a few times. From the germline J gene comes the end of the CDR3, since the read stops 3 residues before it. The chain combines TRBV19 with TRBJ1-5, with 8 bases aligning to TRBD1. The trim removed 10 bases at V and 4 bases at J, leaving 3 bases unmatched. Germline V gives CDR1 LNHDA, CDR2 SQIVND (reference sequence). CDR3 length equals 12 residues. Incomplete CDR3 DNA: TGTGCCACCCGGGACAGGAATCAGCCC. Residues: CATRDRNQP. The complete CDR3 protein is CATRDRNQPQHF.

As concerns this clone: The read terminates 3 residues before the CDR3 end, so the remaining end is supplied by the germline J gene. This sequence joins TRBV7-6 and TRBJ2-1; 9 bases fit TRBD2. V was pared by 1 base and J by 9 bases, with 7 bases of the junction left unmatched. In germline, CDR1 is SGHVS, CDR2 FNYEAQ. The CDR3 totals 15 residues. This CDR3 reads CASSLVVAGEGEQFF. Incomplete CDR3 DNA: TGTGCCAGCAGCTTAGTCGTAGCGGGAGAGGGTGAG. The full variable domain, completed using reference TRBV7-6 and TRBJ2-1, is GAGVSQSPRYKVTKRGQDVALRCDPISGHVSLYWYRQALGQGPEFLTYFNYEAQQDKSGLPNDRFSAERPEGSISTLTIQRTEQRDSAMYRCASSLVVAGEGEQFFGPGTRLTVL.

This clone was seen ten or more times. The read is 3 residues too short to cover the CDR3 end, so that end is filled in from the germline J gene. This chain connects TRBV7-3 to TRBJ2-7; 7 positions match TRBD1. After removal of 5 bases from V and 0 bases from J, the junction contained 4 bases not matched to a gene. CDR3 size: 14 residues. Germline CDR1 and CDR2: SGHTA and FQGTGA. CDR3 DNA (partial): TGTGCCAGCAGCATGACAGGGAACTCCTACGAG. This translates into CASSMTGNSYE. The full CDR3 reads CASSMTGNSYEQYF.

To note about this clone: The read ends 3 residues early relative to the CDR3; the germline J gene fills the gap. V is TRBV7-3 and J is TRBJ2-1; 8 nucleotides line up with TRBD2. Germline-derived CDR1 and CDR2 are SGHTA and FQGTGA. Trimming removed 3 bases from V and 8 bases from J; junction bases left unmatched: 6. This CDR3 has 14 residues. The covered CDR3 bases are TGTGCCAGCAGCTTCGCTAGCGGGTACGATGAG. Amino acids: CASSFASGYDE. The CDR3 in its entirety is CASSFASGYDEQFF.

CDR3 amino acids: CASLWRESSYEQYF. The sequenced part of the CDR3 DNA is TGTGCCAGCCTCTGGCGGGAGTCGTCCTACGAG. The rearrangement uses TRBV2 and TRBJ2-7, with TRBD2 identical over 7 bases. Coverage ceases 3 residues before the CDR3 finishes, and the germline J gene fills in the end. Germline values: CDR1 SNHLY, CDR2 FYNNEI. Trimming cost V 8 bases and J 1 base; bases outside gene matches: 8. This CDR3 region has 14 residues.